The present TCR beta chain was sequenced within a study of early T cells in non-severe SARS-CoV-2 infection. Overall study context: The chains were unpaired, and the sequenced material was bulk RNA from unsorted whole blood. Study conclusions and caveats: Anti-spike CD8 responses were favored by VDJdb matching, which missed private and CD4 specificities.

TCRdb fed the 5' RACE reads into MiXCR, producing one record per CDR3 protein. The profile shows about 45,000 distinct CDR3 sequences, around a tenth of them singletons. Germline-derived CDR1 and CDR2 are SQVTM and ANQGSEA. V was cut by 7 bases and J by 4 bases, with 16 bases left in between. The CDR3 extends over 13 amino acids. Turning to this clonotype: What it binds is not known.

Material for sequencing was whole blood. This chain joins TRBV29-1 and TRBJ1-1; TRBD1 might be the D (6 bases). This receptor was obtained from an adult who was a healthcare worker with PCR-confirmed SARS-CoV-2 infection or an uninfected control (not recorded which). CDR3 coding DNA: TGCAGCGGGTCATCAGGGGACGGCACTGAAGCTTTCTTT. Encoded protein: CSGSSGDGTEAFF.